This TCR beta chain was identified in a study of blood T cell repertoires in COVID-19. Study-wide context: Sites across the United States, Italy and Spain contributed samples from acute and convalescent COVID-19. T cells, B-cell-depleted T cells, or PBMCs provided the cDNA or gDNA that served as material.

Trimming stripped 0 bases from V and 7 bases from J, with 10 bases between. This CDR3 is built from 14 residues. Germline-derived CDR1 and CDR2 are SGHNT and YYREEE (reference sequence). Followed over time, Seattle patients had been enrolled while infection was active. In the authors' workflow: Estimated nucleated cell counts came from reference gene primer amplification. Method: immunoSEQ multiplex PCR; TCRdb's copy keeps in-frame clones and lacks some. That table is the source of V, J and clone size, and D and trimming were worked out from the DNA. The repertoire consists of about 88,000 clones, with less than 95% occurring once and the leading ten covering approximately 7%.

The sequence came from a man aged 18 to 35 with COVID-19, enrolled during active disease. This chain links TRBV5-4 with TRBJ1-4; D is perhaps TRBD1 (6 bases). Sequences were obtained from peripheral blood. The DNA for the CDR3 is TGTGCCAGCAGCTTGGATCTCAGGGGTGAAAAACTGTTTTTT. Protein product: CASSLDLRGEKLFF.